This is a list of T cell receptor beta chains from one sample in a study of T-cell reconstitution after alpha-beta-depleted transplantation in children. Via MiXCR, TCRdb re-called the PCR reads, giving one row per CDR3 protein. This table holds around 600,000 distinct CDR3 sequences, roughly 17% found once. Source: PBMCs from the stem cell graft donor, taken from the stem cell graft. These receptors all stem from a human donor who donated a stem cell graft to a child with acute myeloid leukemia. Both conserved end residues are part of each CDR3. Each record gives: clone size, J gene, V gene, D gene, CDR3 DNA, CDR3 protein. The D gene is left open where the match is weak. The size field is filled for only some rows; it gives once, few, many or a size class.

>-|TRBJ2-5|TRBV11-1|-
TGTGCCAGCAGCTCCTGGCTGGACAGCACCCAAGCCTTTGCCCAGTACTTC
CASSSWLDSTQAFAQYF
>many|TRBJ2-7|TRBV7-2|-
TGTGCCAGCAGCTTAAGTATAATCCAGGCCTACGAGCAGTACTTC
CASSLSIIQAYEQYF
>few|TRBJ2-7|TRBV5-5|TRBD1
TGTGCCAGCAGCTTGGGTCTGGGACAGGGGGCCTACGAGCAGTACTTC
CASSLGLGQGAYEQYF
>few|TRBJ1-1|TRBV2|-
TGTGCCAGCAGTGGGCTATTCGGGAACACTGAAGCTTTCTTT
CASSGLFGNTEAFF
>many|TRBJ1-2|TRBV25-1|-
TGTGCCAGCCACCAAGGAGGGAACTATGGCTACACCTTC
CASHQGGNYGYTF
>-|TRBJ2-5|TRBV10-1|TRBD1
TGCGCCAGCAGTCCGAGGACAGGGGAGGGACGAGAGACCCAGTACTTC
CASSPRTGEGRETQYF
>many|TRBJ2-3|TRBV5-5|-
TGTGCCAGCAGCTTGGGTTATGGGGGCGGGACAGATACGCAGTATTTT
CASSLGYGGGTDTQYF
>-|TRBJ2-3|TRBV7-9|-
TGTGCCAGCAGTCAGGAAGCCTCAGATACGCAGTATTTT
CASSQEASDTQYF
>-|TRBJ1-4|TRBV6-5|-
TGTGCCAGCAGTTACGGGGGGACGCAAGGAAATGAAAAACTGTTTTTT
CASSYGGTQGNEKLFF
>few|TRBJ2-3|TRBV6-4|TRBD2
TGTGCCAGCAGTGACCTAGCGGGGGGCCTGGATACGCAGTATTTT
CASSDLAGGLDTQYF
>many|TRBJ1-2|TRBV7-6|TRBD1
TGTGCCAGCAGCTTAGTCCAGGGGGGCCGTCTCGCCTATGGCTACACCTTC
CASSLVQGGRLAYGYTF
>few|TRBJ2-2|TRBV4-3|-
TGCGCCAGCAGCCAAGATACGAGACATCAAGCTTATATGGGGGAGCTGTTTTTT
CASSQDTRHQAYMGELFF
>-|TRBJ2-1|TRBV5-1|TRBD1
TGCGCCAGCAATTACCGGGACAGGGAAAATGAGCAGTTCTTC
CASNYRDRENEQFF
>many|TRBJ2-1|TRBV6-5|TRBD2
TGTGCCAGCAGTTCCTCAAGGCTAGCGGGTATAGGGGAGCAGTTCTTC
CASSSSRLAGIGEQFF
>few|TRBJ1-4|TRBV13|TRBD1
TGTGCCAGCAGCACCGGGACAGGGAATGAAAAACTGTTTTTT
CASSTGTGNEKLFF
>many|TRBJ1-5|TRBV11-2|TRBD1
TGTGCCAGCAGCTTAGAAGGGGGCAGATATCAGCCCCAGCATTTT
CASSLEGGRYQPQHF
>many|TRBJ2-7|TRBV12-3/TRBV12-4|TRBD1
TGTGCCAGCAGAAGGACAGGCTACGAGCAGTACTTC
CASRRTGYEQYF
>many|TRBJ1-2|TRBV20-1|-
TGCAGTGCTAGAGAAAGCGGACTTTACTATGGCTACACCTTC
CSARESGLYYGYTF
>many|TRBJ2-7|TRBV20-1|TRBD1
TGCAGTGCTAGCCCGGGACAGGCCTCCGGAATCGCGGGCGAGCAGTACTTC
CSASPGQASGIAGEQYF
>few|TRBJ2-5|TRBV5-6|-
TGTGCCAGCAGCTCCCCGGGGTGGTCCCAAGAGACCCAGTACTTC
CASSSPGWSQETQYF
>-|TRBJ2-2|TRBV6-1|-
TGTGCCAGCAGTCCCGACATGGCCACCGGGGAGCTGTTTTTT
CASSPDMATGELFF
>many|TRBJ2-1|TRBV10-2|-
TGCGCCAGCAGTGCCCTAAGTAGTGAGCAGTTCTTC
CASSALSSEQFF
>many|TRBJ1-1|TRBV20-1|TRBD1
TGCAGTGCTAGAGTCCCAGGGGGCAGGGTTGAAGCTTTCTTT
CSARVPGGRVEAFF
>-|TRBJ2-1|TRBV7-9|-
TGTGCCAGCAGCTCGGGCCTCTTGGGATACAATGAGCAGTTCTTC
CASSSGLLGYNEQFF
>many|TRBJ1-1|TRBV27|-
TGTGCCAGCAGCAAGACAGGGAACACTGAAGCTTTCTTT
CASSKTGNTEAFF
>many|TRBJ1-5|TRBV29-1|-
TGCAGCGTCGCGGCGGGGGACAATCAGCCCCAGCATTTT
CSVAAGDNQPQHF
>-|TRBJ1-3|TRBV20-1|-
TGCTGTGCTAGAGATCGTCGGAACAGTATCTCTGGAAACACCATATATTTT
CCARDRRNSISGNTIYF
>-|TRBJ2-3|TRBV5-1|-
TGCGCCAGCAGCTTGGTAACAGGCGAGGATACGCAGTATTTT
CASSLVTGEDTQYF
>many|TRBJ2-7|TRBV13|TRBD1
TGTGCCAGCAGCTTTAGACAGGGGAGTGGCGAGCAGTACTTC
CASSFRQGSGEQYF
>few|TRBJ2-1|TRBV7-3|TRBD1
TGTGCCAGCAGCACTGGACAGGGGGGCTACAATGAGCAGTTCTTC
CASSTGQGGYNEQFF
>many|TRBJ2-7|TRBV7-2|-
TGTGCCAGCAGCTTGTGGCACCCCTACGAGCAGTACTTC
CASSLWHPYEQYF
>few|TRBJ2-1|TRBV7-2|TRBD2
TGTGCCAGCAGCGACCTGACTAGCGGGGGGGGTAATGAGCAGTTCTTC
CASSDLTSGGGNEQFF
>-|TRBJ1-4|TRBV28|-
TGTGCCAGCAGCTACACTGGGACACCTACTAATGAAAAACTGTTTTTT
CASSYTGTPTNEKLFF
>-|TRBJ2-2|TRBV20-1|-
TGCAGTGTTCAGGGGGGGGCTCCCGGGGAGCTGTTTTTT
CSVQGGAPGELFF
>many|TRBJ1-1|TRBV29-1|-
TGCAGCGCAGGGGAGCTGCAAGCTTTCTTT
CSAGELQAFF